This T cell receptor (beta chain) was sequenced during a study of blood T cell repertoires in COVID-19. At the level of the study: Collection of acute and convalescent COVID-19 samples took place in the United States, Italy and Spain. Sources were T cells, B-cell-depleted T cells, or PBMCs; the material itself was cDNA or gDNA.

Per the study methods: Counts of nucleated cells, estimated from reference gene primer amplification, were obtained. The data were produced by immunoSEQ multiplex PCR, yet TCRdb's version contains in-frame clones alone and is incomplete. V, J and clone size were drawn from that table, and D and trimming were deduced from the DNA. The data contain fewer than 250,000 clones, 70% to 85% of them seen just once; the ten biggest clones take up approximately 1.9%. J lost 11 bases, V lost 2 bases, and 13 bases had no gene match. Germline CDR1 and CDR2: MDHEN and SYDVKM. This CDR3 has 16 residues. The material sequenced was peripheral blood. The rearrangement uses TRBV28 and TRBJ2-1; TRBD1 aligns across 9 bases. The sequence was obtained from a woman older than 75 with acute or convalescent COVID-19. The CDR3 DNA is TGTGCCAGCAGTTTAATCGGGACAGGGCTGTTTAATCAGCAGTTCTTC. Translation: CASSLIGTGLFNQQFF.